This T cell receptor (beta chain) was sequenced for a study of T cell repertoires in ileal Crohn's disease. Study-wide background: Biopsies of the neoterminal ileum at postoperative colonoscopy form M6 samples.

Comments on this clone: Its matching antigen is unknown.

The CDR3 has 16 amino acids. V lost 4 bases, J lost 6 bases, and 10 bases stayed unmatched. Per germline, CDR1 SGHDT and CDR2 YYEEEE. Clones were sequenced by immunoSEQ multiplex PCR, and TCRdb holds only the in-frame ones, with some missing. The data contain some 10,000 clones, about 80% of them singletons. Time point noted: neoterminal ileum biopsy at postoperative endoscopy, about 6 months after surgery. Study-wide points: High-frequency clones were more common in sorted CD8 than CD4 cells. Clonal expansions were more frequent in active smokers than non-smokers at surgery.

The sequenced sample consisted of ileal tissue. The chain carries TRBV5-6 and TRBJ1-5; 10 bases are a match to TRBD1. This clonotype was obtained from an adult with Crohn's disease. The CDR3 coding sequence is TGTGCCAGCAGCAGGCGTTCCGGGACAGGGGTTCAGCCCCAGCATTTT. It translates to CASSRRSGTGVQPQHF.